The T cell receptor (beta chain) under discussion was sequenced for a study of CD8+ T cells in alopecia areata. The overall study: The percentage of affected scalp area served as the score of severity for treated patients.

Regarding the study as a whole: Scalp clonality and expanded CD8+ clones among the top 100 showed significant decreases with tofacitinib.

Treatment: oral pan-JAK inhibitor, 5-10 mg twice daily. Obtained from alopecia areata patients were lesional scalp punch biopsies along with peripheral blood. Sorting separated CD4+ and CD8+ T cells out of PBMCs. Isolated RNA was reverse transcribed into cDNA used as the sequencing template. Only in-frame clones appear in the TCRdb table, and some are missing; sequencing was by immunoSEQ multiplex PCR. In the table there are more than 150,000 clones, 58% of which are singletons. Germline loops: CDR1 SQVTM, CDR2 ANQGSEA. V was pared by 6 bases and J by 4 bases, with 15 bases between. This CDR3 region has 13 residues. As to this clone: Its cognate antigen is unknown.

The chain has TRBV29-1 and TRBJ1-2; D might be TRBD1 (5 bases). This TCR was sampled from a human donor with alopecia areata. The sequences come from CD8+ T cells sorted from blood, collected at week 24, from a patient treated with tofacitinib. This CDR3 is CSVPEGPGYGYTF. As DNA, the CDR3 is TGCAGCGTCCCCGAGGGGCCCGGCTATGGCTACACCTTC.